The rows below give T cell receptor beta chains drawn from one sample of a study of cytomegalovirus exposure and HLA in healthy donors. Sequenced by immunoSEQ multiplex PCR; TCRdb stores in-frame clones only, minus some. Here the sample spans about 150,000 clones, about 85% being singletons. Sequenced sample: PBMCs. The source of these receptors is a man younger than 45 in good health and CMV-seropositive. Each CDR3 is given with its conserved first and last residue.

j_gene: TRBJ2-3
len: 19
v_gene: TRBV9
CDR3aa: CASSALGGLAAKFTDTQYF

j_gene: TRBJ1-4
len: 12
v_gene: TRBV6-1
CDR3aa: CASRQGKEKLFF

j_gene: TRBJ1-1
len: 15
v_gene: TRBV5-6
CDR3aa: CASSSLGQGDTEAFF

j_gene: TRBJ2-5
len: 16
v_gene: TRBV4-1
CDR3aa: CASSHGRGGSGETQYF

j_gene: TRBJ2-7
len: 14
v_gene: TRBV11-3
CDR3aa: CASSLVSGPYEQYF

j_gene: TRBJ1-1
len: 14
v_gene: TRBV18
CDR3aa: CASSPANLNTEAFF

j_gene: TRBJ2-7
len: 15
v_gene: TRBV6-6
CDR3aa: CASTTLGQSPYEQYF

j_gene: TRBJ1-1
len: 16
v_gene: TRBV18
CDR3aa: CASSPRAGVEDTEAFF

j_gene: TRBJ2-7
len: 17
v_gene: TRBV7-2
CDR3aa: CASSLSPPASGSYEQYF

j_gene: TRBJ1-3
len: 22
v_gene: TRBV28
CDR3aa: CASRRLASIRDRGRNSGNTIYF

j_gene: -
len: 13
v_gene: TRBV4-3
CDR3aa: CASSQDRGYEQYF

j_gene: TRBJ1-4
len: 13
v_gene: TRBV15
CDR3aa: CATGPGVREKLFF

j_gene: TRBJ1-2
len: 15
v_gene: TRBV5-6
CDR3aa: CASSLGGQGYYGYTF

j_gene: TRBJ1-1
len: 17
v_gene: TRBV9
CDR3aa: CASSPHIGDNQNTEAFF

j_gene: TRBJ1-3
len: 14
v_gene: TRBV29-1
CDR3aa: CSVEDPGSGNTIYF

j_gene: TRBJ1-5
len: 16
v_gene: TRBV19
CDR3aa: CASRDSGTGSNQPQHF

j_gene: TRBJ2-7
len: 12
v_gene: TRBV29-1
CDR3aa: CSVAIGGYEQYF

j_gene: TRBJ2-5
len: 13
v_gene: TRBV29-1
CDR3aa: CSVDRGGVKTQYF

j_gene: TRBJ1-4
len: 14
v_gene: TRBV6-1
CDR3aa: CASTPGQGREKLFF

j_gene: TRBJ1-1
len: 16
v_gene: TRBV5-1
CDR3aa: CASSAGPGGLNTEAFF

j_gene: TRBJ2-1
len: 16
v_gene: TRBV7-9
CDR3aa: CASSLEGSGNYNEQFF

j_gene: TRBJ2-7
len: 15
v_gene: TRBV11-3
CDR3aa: CASSLGQGVFYEQYF

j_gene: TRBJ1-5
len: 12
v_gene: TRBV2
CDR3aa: CASQGHHQPQHF

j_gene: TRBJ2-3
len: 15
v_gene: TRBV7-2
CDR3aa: CASSFRQGITDTQYF

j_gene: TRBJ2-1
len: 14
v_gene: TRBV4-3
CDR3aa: CASSQELEMFEQFF

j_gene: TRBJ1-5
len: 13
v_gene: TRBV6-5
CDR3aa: CASSPGQHQPQHF

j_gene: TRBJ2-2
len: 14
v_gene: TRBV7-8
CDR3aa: CASSPPVNTGELFF

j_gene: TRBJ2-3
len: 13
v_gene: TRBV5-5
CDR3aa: CASSPASGDTQYF

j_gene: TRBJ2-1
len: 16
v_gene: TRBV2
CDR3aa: CASSEVGEGRGNEQFF

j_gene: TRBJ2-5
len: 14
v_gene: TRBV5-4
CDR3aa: CASSWGDFQETQYF

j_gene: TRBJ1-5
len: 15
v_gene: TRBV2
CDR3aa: CASSRDRAGNQPQHF

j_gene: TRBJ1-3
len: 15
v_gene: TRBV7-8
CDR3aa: CASSLPGLSGNTIYF

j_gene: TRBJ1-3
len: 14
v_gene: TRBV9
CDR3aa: CASSNQMAGNTIYF

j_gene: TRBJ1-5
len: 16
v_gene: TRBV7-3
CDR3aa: CSSRGRAGDSNQPQHF

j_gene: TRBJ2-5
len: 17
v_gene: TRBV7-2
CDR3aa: CASSLGREGLRQETQYF

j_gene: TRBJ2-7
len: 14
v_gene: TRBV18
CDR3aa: CASSGQTSSYEQYF

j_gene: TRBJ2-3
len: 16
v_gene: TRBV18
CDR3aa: CASSPHALADTDTQYF

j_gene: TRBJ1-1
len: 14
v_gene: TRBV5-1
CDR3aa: CASRSGTGYTEAFF

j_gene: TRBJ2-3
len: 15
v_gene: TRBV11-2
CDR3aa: CASSFRDRDTDTQYF

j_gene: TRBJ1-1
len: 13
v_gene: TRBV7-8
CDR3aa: CASSLGGVRRAFF

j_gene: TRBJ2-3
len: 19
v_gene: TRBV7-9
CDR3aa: CASSGQGAFLRGNTDTQYF

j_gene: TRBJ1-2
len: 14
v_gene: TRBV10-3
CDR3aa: CAVGVTGRVYGYTF

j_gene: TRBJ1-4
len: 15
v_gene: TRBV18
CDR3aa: CASSLNRDLSEKLFF

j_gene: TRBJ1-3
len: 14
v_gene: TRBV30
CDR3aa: CAWSLGLSGNTIYF

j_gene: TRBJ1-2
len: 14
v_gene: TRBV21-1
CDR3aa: CASSKPRPNYGYTF

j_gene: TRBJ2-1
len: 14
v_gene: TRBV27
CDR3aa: CASTRTSTYNEQFF

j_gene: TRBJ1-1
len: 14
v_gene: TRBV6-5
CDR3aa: CASSFRGAGTEAFF

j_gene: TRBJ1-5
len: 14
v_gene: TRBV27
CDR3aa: CASSLRAATEPQHF

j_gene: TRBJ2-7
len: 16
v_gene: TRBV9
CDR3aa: CASSPYGGLLDYEQYF

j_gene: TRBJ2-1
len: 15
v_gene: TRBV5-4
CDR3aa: CASSLGSGRYNEQFF

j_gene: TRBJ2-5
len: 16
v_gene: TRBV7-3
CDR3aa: CASSPQAGRAQETQYF

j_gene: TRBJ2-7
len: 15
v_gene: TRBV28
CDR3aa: CASSLGGTGGYEQYF

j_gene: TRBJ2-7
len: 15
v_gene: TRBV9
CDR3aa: CASSVAGGGRDEQYF

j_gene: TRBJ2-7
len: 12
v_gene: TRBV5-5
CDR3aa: CASSLFSDEQYF

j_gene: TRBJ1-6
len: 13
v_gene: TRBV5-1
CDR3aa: CASSLGGNSPLHF

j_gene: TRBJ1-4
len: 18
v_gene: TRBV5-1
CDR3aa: CASSFGQGASPKIEKLFF